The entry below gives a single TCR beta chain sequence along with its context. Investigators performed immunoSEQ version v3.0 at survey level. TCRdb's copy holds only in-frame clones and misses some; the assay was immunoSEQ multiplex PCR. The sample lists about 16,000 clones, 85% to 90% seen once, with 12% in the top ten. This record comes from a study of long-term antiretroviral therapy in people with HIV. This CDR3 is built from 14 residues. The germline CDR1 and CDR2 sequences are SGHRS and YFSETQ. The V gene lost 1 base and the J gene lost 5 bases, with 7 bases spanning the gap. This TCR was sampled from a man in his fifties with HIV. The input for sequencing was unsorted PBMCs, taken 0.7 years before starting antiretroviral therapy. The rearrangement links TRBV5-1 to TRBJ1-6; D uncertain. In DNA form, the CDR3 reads TGCGCCAGCAGCTTGATGCAGAATAATTCACCCCTCCACTTT. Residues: CASSLMQNNSPLHF.